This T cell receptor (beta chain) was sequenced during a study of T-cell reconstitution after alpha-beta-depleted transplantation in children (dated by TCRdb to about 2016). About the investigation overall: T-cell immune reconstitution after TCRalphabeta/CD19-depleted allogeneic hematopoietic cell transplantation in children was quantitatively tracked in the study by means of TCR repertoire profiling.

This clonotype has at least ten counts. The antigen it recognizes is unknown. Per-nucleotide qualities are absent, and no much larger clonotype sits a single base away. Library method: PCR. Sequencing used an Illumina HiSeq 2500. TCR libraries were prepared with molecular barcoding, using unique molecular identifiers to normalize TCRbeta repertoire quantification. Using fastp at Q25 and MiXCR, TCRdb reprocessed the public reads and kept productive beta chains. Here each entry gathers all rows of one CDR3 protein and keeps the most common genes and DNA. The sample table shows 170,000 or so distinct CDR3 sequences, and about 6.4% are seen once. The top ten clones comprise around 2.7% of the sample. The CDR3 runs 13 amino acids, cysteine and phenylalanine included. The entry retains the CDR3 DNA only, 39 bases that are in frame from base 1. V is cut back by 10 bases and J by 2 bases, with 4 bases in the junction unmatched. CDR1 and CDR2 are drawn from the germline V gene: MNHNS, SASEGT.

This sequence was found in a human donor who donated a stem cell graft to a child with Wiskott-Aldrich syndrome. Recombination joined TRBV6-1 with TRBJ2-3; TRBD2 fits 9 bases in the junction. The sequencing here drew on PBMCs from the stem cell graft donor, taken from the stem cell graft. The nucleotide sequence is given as TGTGCCACAAGCGGGGGGCTCACAGATACGCAGTATTTT. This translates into CATSGGLTDTQYF.